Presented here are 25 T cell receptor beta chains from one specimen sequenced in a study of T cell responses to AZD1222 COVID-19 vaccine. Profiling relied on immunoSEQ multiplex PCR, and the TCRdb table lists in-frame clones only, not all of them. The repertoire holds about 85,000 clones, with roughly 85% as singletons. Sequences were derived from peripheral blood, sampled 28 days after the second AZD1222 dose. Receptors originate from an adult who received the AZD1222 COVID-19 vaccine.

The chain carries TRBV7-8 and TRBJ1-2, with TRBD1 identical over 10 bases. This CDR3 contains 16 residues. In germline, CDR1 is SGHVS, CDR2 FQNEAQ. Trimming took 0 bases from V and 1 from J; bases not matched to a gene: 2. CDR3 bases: TGTGCCAGCAGCTTAGCGGGGACAGGGGTTAACTATGGCTACACCTTC. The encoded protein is CASSLAGTGVNYGYTF.

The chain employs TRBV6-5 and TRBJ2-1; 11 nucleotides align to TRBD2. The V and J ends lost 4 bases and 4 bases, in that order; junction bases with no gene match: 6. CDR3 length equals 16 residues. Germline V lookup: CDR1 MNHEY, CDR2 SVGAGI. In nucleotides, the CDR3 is TGTGCCAGCAGTTCCCTAGCGGGAGGAACGTACAATGAGCAGTTCTTC. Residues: CASSSLAGGTYNEQFF.

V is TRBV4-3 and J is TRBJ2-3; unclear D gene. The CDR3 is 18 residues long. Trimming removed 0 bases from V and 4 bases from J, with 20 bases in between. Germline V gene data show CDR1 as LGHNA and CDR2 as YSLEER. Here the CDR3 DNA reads TGCGCCAGCAGCCAAGATATGGCCCTCGGATCTGGCGCAGATACGCAGTATTTT. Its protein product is CASSQDMALGSGADTQYF.

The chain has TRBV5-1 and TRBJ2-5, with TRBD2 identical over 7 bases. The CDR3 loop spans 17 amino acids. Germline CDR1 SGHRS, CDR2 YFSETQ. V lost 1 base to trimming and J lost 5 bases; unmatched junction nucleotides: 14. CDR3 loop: CASSLSIGGGLFETQYF. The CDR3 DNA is TGCGCCAGCAGCTTGAGTATTGGGGGAGGGCTTTTTGAGACCCAGTACTTC.

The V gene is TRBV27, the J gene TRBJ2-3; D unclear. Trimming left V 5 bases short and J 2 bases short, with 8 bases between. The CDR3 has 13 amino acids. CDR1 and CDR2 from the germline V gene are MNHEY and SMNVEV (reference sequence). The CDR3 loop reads CASSRPATDTQYF. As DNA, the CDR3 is TGTGCCAGCAGTCGACCCGCCACAGATACGCAGTATTTT.

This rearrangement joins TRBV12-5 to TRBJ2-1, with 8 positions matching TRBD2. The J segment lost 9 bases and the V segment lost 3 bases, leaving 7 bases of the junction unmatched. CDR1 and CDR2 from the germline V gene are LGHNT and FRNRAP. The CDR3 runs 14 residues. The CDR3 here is CASGLSGGLSEQFF. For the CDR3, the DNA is TGTGCTAGTGGTTTAAGCGGGGGTCTGAGTGAGCAGTTCTTC.

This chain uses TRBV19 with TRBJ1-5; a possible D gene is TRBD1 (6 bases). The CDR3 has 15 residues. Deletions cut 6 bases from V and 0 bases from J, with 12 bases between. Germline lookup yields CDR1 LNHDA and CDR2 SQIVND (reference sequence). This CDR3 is CASRTRGISNQPQHF. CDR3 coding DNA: TGTGCCAGTAGGACAAGGGGGATTAGCAATCAGCCCCAGCATTTT.

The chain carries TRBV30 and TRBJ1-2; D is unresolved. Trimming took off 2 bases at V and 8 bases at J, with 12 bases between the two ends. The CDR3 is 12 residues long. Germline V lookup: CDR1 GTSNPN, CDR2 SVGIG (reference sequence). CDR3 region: CAWSSEGYGYTF. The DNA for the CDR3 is TGTGCCTGGAGTTCAGAGGGTTACGGCTACACCTTC.

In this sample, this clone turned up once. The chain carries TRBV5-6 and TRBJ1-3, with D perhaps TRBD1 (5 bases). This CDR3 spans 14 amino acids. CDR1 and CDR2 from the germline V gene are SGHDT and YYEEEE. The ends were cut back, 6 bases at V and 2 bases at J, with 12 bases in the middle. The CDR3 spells CASMRRGPGNTIYF. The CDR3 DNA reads TGTGCCAGCATGCGACGGGGACCTGGAAACACCATATATTTT.

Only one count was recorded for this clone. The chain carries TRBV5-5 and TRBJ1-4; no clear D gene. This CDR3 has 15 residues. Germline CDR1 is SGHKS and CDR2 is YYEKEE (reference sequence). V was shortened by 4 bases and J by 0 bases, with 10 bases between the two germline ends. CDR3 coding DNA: TGTGCCAGCAGCACACTACCGGCAACTAATGAAAAACTGTTTTTT. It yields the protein CASSTLPATNEKLFF.

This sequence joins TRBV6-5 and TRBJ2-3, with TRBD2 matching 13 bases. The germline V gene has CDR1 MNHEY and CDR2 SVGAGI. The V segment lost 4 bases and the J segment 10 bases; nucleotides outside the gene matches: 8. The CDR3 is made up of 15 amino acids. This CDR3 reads CASSWGTSGTKAQYF. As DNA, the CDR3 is TGTGCCAGCAGTTGGGGGACTAGCGGGACTAAAGCGCAGTATTTT.

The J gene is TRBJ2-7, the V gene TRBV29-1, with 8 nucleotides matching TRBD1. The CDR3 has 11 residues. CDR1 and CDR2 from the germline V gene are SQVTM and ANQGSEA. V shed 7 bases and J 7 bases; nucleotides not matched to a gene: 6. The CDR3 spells CSAGQGKEQYF. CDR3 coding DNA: TGCAGCGCCGGACAGGGTAAAGAGCAGTACTTC.

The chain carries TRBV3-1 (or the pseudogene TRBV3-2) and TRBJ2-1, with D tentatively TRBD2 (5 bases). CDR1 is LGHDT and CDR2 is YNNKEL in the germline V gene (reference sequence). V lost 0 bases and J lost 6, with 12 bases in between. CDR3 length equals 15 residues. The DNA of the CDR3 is TGTGCCAGCAGCCAAGAGGGAATTGGACTCAATGAGCAGTTCTTC. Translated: CASSQEGIGLNEQFF.

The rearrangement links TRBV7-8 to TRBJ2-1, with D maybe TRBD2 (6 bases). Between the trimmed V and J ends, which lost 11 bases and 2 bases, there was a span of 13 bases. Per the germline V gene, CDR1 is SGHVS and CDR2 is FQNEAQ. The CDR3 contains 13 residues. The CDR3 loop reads CAGGWGPYNEQFF. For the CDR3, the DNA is TGTGCCGGAGGGTGGGGCCCCTACAATGAGCAGTTCTTC.

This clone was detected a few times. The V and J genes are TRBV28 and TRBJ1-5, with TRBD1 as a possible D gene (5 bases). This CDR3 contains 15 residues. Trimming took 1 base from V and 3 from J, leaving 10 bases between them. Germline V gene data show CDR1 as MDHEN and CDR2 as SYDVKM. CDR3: CASSLSRVPNQPQHF. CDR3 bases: TGTGCCAGCAGTTTATCCAGGGTCCCCAATCAGCCCCAGCATTTT.

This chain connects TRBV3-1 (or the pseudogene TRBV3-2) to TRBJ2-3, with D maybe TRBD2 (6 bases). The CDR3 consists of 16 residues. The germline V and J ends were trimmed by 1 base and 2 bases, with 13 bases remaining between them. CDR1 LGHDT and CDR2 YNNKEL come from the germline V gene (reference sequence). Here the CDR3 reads CASSQGGGALTDTQYF. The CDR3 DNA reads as TGTGCCAGCAGCCAAGGGGGCGGGGCGCTCACAGATACGCAGTATTTT.

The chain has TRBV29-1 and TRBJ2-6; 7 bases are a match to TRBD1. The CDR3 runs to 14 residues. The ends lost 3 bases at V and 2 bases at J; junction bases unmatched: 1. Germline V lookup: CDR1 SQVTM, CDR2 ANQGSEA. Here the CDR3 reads CSVDGTAGANVLTF. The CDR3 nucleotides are TGCAGCGTTGACGGGACAGCTGGGGCCAACGTCCTGACTTTC.

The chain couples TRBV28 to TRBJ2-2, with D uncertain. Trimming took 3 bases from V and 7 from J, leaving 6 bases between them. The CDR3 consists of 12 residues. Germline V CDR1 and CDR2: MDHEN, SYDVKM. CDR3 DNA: TGTGCCAGCAGTTTCCTTAGCGGGGAGCTGTTTTTT. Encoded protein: CASSFLSGELFF.

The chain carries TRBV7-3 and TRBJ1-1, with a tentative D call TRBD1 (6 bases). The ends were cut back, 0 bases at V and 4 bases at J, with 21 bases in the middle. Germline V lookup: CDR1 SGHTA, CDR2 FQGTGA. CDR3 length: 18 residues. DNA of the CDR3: TGTGCCAGCAGCTTAACGGGCGACAGGACCCTGGGAGGCACTGAAGCTTTCTTT. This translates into CASSLTGDRTLGGTEAFF.

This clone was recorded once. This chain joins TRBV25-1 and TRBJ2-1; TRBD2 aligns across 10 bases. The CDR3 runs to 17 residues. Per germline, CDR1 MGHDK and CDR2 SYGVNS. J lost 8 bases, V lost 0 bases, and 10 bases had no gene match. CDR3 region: CASSEYTASGSWDEQFF. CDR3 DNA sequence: TGTGCCAGCAGTGAATATACGGCTAGCGGGAGCTGGGATGAGCAGTTCTTC.

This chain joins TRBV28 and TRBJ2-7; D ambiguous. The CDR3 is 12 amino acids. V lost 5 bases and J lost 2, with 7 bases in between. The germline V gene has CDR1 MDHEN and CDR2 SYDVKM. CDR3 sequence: CASSRETYEQYF. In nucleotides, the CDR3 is TGTGCCAGCAGTAGGGAAACCTACGAGCAGTACTTC.

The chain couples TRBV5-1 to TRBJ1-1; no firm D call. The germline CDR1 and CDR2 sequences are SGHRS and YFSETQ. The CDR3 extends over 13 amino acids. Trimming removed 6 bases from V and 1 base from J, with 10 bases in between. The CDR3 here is CASTPEENTEAFF. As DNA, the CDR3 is TGCGCCAGCACCCCGGAAGAGAACACTGAAGCTTTCTTT.

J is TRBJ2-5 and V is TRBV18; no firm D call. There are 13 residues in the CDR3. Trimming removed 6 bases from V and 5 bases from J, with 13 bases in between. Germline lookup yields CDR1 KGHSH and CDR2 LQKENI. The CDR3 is CASSFKPRETQYF. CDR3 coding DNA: TGTGCCAGCTCGTTTAAACCAAGGGAGACCCAGTACTTC.

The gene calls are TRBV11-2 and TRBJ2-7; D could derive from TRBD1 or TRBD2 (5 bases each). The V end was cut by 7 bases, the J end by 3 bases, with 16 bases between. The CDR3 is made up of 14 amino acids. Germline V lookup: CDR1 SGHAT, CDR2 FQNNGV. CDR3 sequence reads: CASTYLGTDYEQYF. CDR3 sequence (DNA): TGTGCCAGCACCTACCTTGGGACGGACTACGAGCAGTACTTC.

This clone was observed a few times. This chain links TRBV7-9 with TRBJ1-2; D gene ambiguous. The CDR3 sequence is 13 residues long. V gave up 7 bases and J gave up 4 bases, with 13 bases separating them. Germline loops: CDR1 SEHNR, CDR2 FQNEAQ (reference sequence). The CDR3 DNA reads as TGTGCCAGCAATGTCGGGATTCCCTATGGCTACACCTTC. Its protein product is CASNVGIPYGYTF.